This T cell receptor (beta chain) was captured by sequencing in a study of T-cell memory formation after mild COVID-19. Whole-study results and caveats: SARS-CoV-2 specificity was not confirmed for second-wave clones peaking on day 37. Certain responding clones were present in pre-infection memory, suggesting participation of cross-reactive memory. The main location of contracting CD4+ clones was CM and EM, and that of contracting CD8+ clones was EMRA.

5'RACE with constant-segment primers built TCRalpha and TCRbeta cDNA libraries with UMIs. TCRdb called the 5' RACE reads again in MiXCR, with one record for every CDR3 protein. The data contain a few hundred thousand distinct CDR3 sequences, around 15% of them seen just once; the ten biggest clones take up roughly 20%. About this clonotype: Its antigen is still unknown.

Sequenced input: PBMCs or a T cell subset sorted from them (not recorded which). This sequence was found in a man between 18 and 35 years old who had mild COVID-19 (a few samples of this study predate the infection). Cell type and time point are not known.

The CDR3 DNA is TGTGCCACCAGTGAATCTGGGACAGAGAGATACAATGAGCAGTTCTTC. Translated: CATSESGTERYNEQFF. The rearrangement uses TRBV24-1 and TRBJ2-1; 7 nucleotides match TRBD1. The ends lost 4 bases at V and 4 bases at J; junction bases unmatched: 9. This CDR3 is built from 16 residues. Germline values: CDR1 KGHDR, CDR2 SFDVKD.